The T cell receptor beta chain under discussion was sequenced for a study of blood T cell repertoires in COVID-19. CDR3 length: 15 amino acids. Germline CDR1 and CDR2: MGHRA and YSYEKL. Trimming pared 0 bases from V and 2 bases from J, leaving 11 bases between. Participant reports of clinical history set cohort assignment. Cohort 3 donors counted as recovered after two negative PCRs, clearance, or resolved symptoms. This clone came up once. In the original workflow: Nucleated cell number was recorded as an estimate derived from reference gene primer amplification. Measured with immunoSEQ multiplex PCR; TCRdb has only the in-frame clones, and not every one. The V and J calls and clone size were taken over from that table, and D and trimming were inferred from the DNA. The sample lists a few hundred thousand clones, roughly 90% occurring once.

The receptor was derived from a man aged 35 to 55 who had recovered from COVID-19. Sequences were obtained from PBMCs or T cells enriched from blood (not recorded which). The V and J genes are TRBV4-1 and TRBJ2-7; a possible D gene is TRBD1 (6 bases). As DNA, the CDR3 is TGCGCCAGCAGCCAAGAAGGCAGGGGCGCCTACGAGCAGTACTTC. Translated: CASSQEGRGAYEQYF.